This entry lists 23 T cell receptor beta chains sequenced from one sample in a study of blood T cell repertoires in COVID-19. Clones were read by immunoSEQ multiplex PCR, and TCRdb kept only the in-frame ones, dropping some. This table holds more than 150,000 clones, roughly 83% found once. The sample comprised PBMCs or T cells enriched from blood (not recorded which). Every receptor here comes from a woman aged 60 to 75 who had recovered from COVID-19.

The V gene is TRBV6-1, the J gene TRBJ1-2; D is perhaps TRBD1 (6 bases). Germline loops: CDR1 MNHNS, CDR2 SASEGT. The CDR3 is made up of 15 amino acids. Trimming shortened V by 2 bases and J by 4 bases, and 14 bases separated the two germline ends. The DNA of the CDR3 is TGTGCCAGCAGTGAAAGATTACAGGGACCCTATGGCTACACCTTC. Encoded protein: CASSERLQGPYGYTF.

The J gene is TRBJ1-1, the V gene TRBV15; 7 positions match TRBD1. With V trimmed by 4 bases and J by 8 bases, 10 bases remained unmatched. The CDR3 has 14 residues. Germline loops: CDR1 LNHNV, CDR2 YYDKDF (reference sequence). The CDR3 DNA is TGTGCCACCAGCATATCTGACAGGGAAGTAGAAGCTTTCTTT. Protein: CATSISDREVEAFF.

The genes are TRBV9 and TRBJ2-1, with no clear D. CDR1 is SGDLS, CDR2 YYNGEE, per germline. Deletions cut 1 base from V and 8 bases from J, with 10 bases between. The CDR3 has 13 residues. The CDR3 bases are TGTGCCAGCAGCGTATCGGCACGGGATGAGCAGTTCTTC. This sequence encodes CASSVSARDEQFF. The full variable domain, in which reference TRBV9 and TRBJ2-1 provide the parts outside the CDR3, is DSGVTQTPKHLITATGQRVTLRCSPRSGDLSVYWYQQSLDQGLQFLIQYYNGEERAKGNILERFSAQQFPDLHSELNLSSLELGDSALYFCASSVSARDEQFFGPGTRLTVL.

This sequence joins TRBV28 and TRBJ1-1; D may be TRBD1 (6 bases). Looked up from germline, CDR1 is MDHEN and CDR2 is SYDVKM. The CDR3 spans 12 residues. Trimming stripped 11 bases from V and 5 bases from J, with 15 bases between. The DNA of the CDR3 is TGTGCCGTATCTACAGGGTCGACTGAAGCTTTCTTT. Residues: CAVSTGSTEAFF.

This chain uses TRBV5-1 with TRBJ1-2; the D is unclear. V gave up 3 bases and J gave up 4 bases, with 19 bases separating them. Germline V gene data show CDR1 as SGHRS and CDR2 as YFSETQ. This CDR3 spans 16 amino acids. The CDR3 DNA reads TGCGCCAGCAGCTCCACATACAACACAGCATCCTATGGCTACACCTTC. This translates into CASSSTYNTASYGYTF.

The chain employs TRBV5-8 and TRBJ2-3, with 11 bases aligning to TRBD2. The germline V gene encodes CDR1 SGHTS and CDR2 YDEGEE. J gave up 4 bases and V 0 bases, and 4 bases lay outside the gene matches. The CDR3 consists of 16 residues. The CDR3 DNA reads TGTGCCAGCAGCTTGGGTCTAGCGGGGGGATCAGATACGCAGTATTTT. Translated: CASSLGLAGGSDTQYF.

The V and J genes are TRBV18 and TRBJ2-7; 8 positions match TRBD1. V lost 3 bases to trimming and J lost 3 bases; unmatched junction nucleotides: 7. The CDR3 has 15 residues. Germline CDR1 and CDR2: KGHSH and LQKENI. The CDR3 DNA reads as TGTGCCAGCTCACCGGGCGCAGGGGGCCTCTACGAGCAGTACTTC. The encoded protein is CASSPGAGGLYEQYF.

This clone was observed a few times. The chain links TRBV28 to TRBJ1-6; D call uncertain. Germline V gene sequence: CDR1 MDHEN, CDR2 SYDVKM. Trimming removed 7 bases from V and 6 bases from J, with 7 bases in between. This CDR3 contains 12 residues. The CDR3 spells CASTNPNSPLHF. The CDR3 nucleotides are TGTGCCAGCACTAACCCTAATTCACCCCTCCACTTT.

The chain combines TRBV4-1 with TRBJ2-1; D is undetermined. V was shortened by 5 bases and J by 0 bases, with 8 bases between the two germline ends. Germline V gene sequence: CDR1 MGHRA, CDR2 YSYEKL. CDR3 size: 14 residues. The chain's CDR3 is CASSFLYSYNEQFF. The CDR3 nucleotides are TGCGCCAGCAGCTTCCTCTACTCCTACAATGAGCAGTTCTTC.

CDR3 DNA: TGTGCCTGGACTATGGACAGGGGGCTAGTGGACACCGGGGAGCTGTTTTTT. Translated: CAWTMDRGLVDTGELFF. The J gene is TRBJ2-2, the V gene TRBV30, with 11 bases aligning to TRBD1. Losses at the gene ends were 4 bases for V and 3 bases for J; bases not matched to a gene: 10. Germline V lookup: CDR1 GTSNPN, CDR2 SVGIG (reference sequence). This CDR3 spans 17 amino acids.

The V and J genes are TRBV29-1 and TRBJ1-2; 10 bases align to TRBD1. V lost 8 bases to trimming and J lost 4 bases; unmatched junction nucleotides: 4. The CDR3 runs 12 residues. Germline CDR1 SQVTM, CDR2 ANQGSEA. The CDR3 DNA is TGCAGCTTCGGACAGGGGGGCTATGGCTACACCTTC. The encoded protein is CSFGQGGYGYTF. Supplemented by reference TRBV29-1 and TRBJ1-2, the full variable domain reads SAVISQKPSRDICQRGTSLTIQCQVDSQVTMMFWYRQQPGQSLTLIATANQGSEATYESGFVIDKFPISRPNLTFSTLTVSNMSPEDSSIYLCSFGQGGYGYTFGSGTRLTVV.

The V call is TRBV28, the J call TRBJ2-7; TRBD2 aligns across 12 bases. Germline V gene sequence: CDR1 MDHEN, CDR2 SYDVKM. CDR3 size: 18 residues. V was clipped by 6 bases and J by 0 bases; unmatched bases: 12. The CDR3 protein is CASSPSGTSGLSSYEQYF. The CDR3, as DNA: TGTGCCAGCAGCCCCTCCGGGACTAGCGGGTTAAGCTCCTACGAGCAGTACTTC. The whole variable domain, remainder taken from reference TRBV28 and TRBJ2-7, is DVKVTQSSRYLVKRTGEKVFLECVQDMDHENMFWYRQDPGLGLRLIYFSYDVKMKEKGDIPEGYSVSREKKERFSLILESASTNQTSMYLCASSPSGTSGLSSYEQYFGPGTRLTVT.

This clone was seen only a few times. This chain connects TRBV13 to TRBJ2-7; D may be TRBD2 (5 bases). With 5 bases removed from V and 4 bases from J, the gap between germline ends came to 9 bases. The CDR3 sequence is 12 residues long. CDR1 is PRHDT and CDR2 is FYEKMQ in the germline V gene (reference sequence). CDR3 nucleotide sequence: TGTGCCAGCAGCGCGTCGGGGTACGAGCAGTACTTC. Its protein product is CASSASGYEQYF. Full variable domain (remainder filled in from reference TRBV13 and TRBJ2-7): AAGVIQSPRHLIKEKRETATLKCYPIPRHDTVYWYQQGPGQDPQFLISFYEKMQSDKGSIPDRFSAQQFSDYHSELNMSSLELGDSALYFCASSASGYEQYFGPGTRLTVT.

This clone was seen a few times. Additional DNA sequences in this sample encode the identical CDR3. The CDR3 is CATSRDRGVEKLFF. The CDR3 DNA reads as TGTGCCACCAGCAGAGACAGGGGGGTTGAAAAACTGTTTTTT. This chain uses TRBV15 with TRBJ1-4, with 7 bases matching TRBD1. With V trimmed by 0 bases and J by 7 bases, 2 bases remained unmatched. CDR1 and CDR2 (germline): LNHNV, YYDKDF (reference sequence). This CDR3 is 14 amino acids long.

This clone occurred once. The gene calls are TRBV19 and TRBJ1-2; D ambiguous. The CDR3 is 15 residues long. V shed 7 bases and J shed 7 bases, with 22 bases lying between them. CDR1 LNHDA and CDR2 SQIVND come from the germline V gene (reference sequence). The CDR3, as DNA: TGTGCCAGTACCACTCTCGGCAGGCCTGGAGGTGGCTACACCTTC. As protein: CASTTLGRPGGGYTF.

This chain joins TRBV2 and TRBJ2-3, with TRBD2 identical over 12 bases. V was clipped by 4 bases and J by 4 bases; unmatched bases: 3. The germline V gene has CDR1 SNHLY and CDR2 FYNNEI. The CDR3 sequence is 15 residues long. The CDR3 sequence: CASSGASGGADTQYF. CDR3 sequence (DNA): TGTGCCAGCAGTGGGGCTAGCGGGGGGGCAGATACGCAGTATTTT.

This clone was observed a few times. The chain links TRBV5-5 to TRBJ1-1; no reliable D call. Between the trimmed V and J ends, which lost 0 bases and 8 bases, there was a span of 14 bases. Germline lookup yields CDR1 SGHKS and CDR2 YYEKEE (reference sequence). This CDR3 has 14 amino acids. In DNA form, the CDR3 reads TGTGCCAGCAGCTTGGCCCCGGTTCCTATGGAAGCTTTCTTT. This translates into CASSLAPVPMEAFF.

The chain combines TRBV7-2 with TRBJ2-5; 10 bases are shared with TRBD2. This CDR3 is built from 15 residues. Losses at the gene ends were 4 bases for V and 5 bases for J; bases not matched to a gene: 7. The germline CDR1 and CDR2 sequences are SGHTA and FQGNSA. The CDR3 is CASSSGLAGVETQYF. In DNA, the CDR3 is TGTGCCAGCAGCTCCGGGCTAGCGGGAGTGGAGACCCAGTACTTC.

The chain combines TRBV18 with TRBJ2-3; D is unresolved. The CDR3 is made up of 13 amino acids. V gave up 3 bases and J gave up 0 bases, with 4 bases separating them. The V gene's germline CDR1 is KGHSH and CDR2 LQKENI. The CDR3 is CASSPPSTDTQYF. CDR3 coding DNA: TGTGCCAGCTCACCTCCTAGCACAGATACGCAGTATTTT.

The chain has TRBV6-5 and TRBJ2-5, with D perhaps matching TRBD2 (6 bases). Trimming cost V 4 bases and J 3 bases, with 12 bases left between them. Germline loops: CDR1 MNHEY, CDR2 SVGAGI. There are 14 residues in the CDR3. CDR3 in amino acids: CASSWPSGEETQYF. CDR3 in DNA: TGTGCCAGCAGTTGGCCTTCGGGGGAAGAGACCCAGTACTTC.

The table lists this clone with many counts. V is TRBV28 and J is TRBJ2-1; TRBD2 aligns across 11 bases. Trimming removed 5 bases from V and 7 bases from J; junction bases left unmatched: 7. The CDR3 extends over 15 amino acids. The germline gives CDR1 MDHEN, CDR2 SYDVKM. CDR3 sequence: CASSALAGGRNEQFF. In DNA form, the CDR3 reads TGTGCCAGCAGTGCCCTAGCGGGAGGTAGGAATGAGCAGTTCTTC.

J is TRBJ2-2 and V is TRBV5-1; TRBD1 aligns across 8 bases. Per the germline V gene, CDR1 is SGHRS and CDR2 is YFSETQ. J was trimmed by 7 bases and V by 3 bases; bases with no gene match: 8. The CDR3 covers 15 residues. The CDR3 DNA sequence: TGCGCCAGCAGCTCCTCTCAGGGGGCGGTCGGGGAGCTGTTTTTT. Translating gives CASSSSQGAVGELFF.

The CDR3 here is CASSYDTRRRSGYTF. CDR3 DNA sequence: TGTGCCAGCAGTTACGACACTAGACGGAGAAGCGGCTACACCTTC. The chain uses TRBV6-5 and TRBJ1-2; D is unclear. The germline gives CDR1 MNHEY, CDR2 SVGAGI. V lost 2 bases and J lost 8, with 18 bases in between. The CDR3 contains 15 residues.